This T cell receptor beta chain stems from a study of T cell responses to AZD1222 COVID-19 vaccine. Whole-study context: Recipients boosted at about 4 weeks or about 12 weeks are pooled. Overall study results and limits: A mostly white British donor set with more females was recruited, and clonal diversity was possibly underestimated. Scientists sampled the repertoires only once the peak T cell response had passed. Increased Spike-specific TCR breadth and depth were observed after two AZD1222 doses.

In regard to this clone: Its antigen remains unidentified.

Sequencing was performed with immunoSEQ multiplex PCR; in TCRdb, only in-frame clones are kept and a portion is missing. The table lists roughly 100,000 clones, roughly 90% of them singletons. The germline V and J ends were trimmed by 6 bases and 5 bases, with 29 bases remaining between them. The CDR3 runs 18 residues. Germline CDR1 reads SEHNR; CDR2 reads FQNEAQ (reference sequence). This specimen was peripheral blood, taken on day 0 of AZD1222 vaccination. This TCR came from an adult in good health. The chain recombines TRBV7-9 with TRBJ2-7; TRBD2 is a possible D gene (5 bases). CDR3 in amino acids: CASSYYAPGEFVRHEQYF. The CDR3 bases are TGTGCCAGCAGTTATTATGCCCCTGGGGAGTTCGTCAGGCACGAGCAGTACTTC.